This T cell receptor (beta chain) was retrieved from a study of post-analysis software for immune sequencing data. Germline-derived CDR1 and CDR2 are SGHRS and YFSETQ. J was trimmed by 0 bases and V by 6 bases; bases with no gene match: 9. The CDR3 runs 16 residues. This clonotype was picked up a small number of times. Its matching antigen is unknown. Sequencing libraries made from TCR beta cDNA carried unique molecular identifiers. The T cell input of roughly 0.9 to 11 million gave a few hundred thousand cDNA molecules. TCRdb itself ran the PCR reads through MiXCR, one entry per CDR3 protein. This table holds some 690,000 distinct CDR3 sequences, less than 35% found once. Study-wide findings and caveats: Patients used a handful of TRBV segments, including TRBV5-6, TRBV5-1 and TRBV20-1, more often than controls.

This sequence originates from a girl aged 5 to 17 with multiple sclerosis. The sequenced material came from blood. J is TRBJ2-3 and V is TRBV5-1; 8 bases are a match to TRBD1. The CDR3 DNA follows: TGCGCCAGCACCAGACAGGGGTCAGGGAGCACAGATACGCAGTATTTT. The encoded protein is CASTRQGSGSTDTQYF.